A selection of T cell receptor beta chains follows, all from one sample in a study of T cell responses to AZD1222 COVID-19 vaccine. TCRdb keeps only in-frame clones here, not all; method: immunoSEQ multiplex PCR. The repertoire consists of 150,000 to 200,000 clones, with over 70% occurring once and the leading ten covering approximately 2.7%. The material sequenced was peripheral blood, taken on day 0 of MenACWY control vaccination. These receptors all come from an adult in good health. Both conserved end residues are part of each CDR3. The order of the fields is J gene, clone size, D gene, V gene, CDR3 protein, CDR3 DNA. The D gene is left open where the match is weak. Clone size is stated in some rows and not others, as once, few, many or a class when expanded.

TRBJ1-1	NA	NA	TRBV7-2	CASSSGRRENTEAFF	TGTGCCAGCAGCTCGGGACGGCGGGAGAACACTGAAGCTTTCTTT
TRBJ2-5	NA	NA	TRBV7-2	CASSLGSGEAETQYF	TGTGCCAGCAGCTTAGGAAGCGGAGAGGCGGAGACCCAGTACTTC
TRBJ1-5	NA	NA	TRBV29-1	CSVKKGGADQPQHF	TGCAGCGTTAAGAAAGGGGGTGCGGATCAGCCCCAGCATTTT
TRBJ2-1	NA	TRBD2	TRBV3-1/TRBV3-2	CASSQVVTSGSSYNEQFF	TGTGCCAGCAGCCAAGTGGTGACTAGCGGGAGCTCCTACAATGAGCAGTTCTTC
TRBJ1-3	NA	NA	TRBV18	CASSPPWTDGNTIYF	TGTGCCAGCTCACCACCTTGGACGGATGGAAACACCATATATTTT
TRBJ1-6	once	NA	TRBV6-5	CASSSKGYSPLHF	TGTGCCAGCAGTAGCAAGGGGTATTCACCCCTCCACTTT
TRBJ2-5	NA	TRBD1	TRBV2	CASRWTGNQETQYF	TGTGCCAGCAGATGGACAGGGAACCAAGAGACCCAGTACTTC
TRBJ1-1	NA	NA	TRBV5-4	CASSPSGATEAFF	TGTGCCAGCAGCCCCAGCGGGGCCACTGAAGCTTTCTTT
TRBJ1-5	NA	TRBD1	TRBV27	CASSPGTGGQPQHF	TGTGCCAGCAGTCCCGGGACAGGAGGCCAGCCCCAGCATTTT
TRBJ1-2	NA	NA	TRBV9	CASSVDLVGYTF	TGTGCCAGCAGCGTAGATCTCGTTGGCTACACCTTC
TRBJ1-2	once	NA	TRBV6-5	CASSRGSYGYTF	TGTGCCAGCAGTCGTGGTAGCTATGGCTACACCTTC
TRBJ2-2	NA	TRBD1	TRBV9	CASSRPGQGVTGELFF	TGTGCCAGCAGCCGACCGGGACAGGGAGTGACCGGGGAGCTGTTTTTT
TRBJ2-7	NA	NA	TRBV5-1	CASSYGDFEQYF	TGCGCCAGCAGTTATGGAGACTTCGAGCAGTACTTC
TRBJ1-1	NA	NA	TRBV4-2	CASSQLRGGNTEAFF	TGTGCCAGCAGCCAACTGCGAGGGGGGAACACTGAAGCTTTCTTT
TRBJ2-7	NA	TRBD1	TRBV5-1	CASKGTGIGGEQYF	TGCGCCAGCAAGGGGACAGGGATCGGCGGCGAGCAGTACTTC
TRBJ1-2	few	TRBD1	TRBV5-1	CASSGTRTGYGYTF	TGCGCCAGCAGCGGCACGAGGACAGGGTATGGCTACACCTTC
TRBJ2-5	NA	TRBD2	TRBV28	CASSTSDNQETQYF	TGTGCCAGTTCTACTAGCGACAACCAAGAGACCCAGTACTTC
TRBJ2-3	NA	NA	TRBV25-1	CASTRGTDTQYF	TGTGCCAGCACCCGGGGCACAGATACGCAGTATTTT
TRBJ2-2	NA	NA	TRBV24-1	CATSDQTAYPPGELFF	TGTGCCACCAGTGACCAGACAGCGTACCCGCCCGGGGAGCTGTTTTTT
TRBJ1-5	NA	NA	TRBV19	CASAEIQGGGNQPQHF	TGTGCCAGCGCCGAGATCCAGGGTGGGGGCAATCAGCCCCAGCATTTT
TRBJ2-7	NA	NA	TRBV28	CASSPRDEPYEQYF	TGTGCCAGCAGTCCCCGGGACGAACCCTACGAGCAGTACTTC
TRBJ1-2	NA	NA	TRBV29-1	CSVPTEPTKSGYTF	TGCAGCGTTCCGACAGAGCCTACGAAGAGCGGCTACACCTTC
TRBJ1-2	once	TRBD1	TRBV9	CASSAEGAYGYTF	TGTGCCAGCAGCGCCGAGGGGGCCTATGGCTACACCTTC
TRBJ1-5	NA	NA	TRBV19	CASRGTGNQPQHF	TGTGCCAGTAGAGGAACAGGCAATCAGCCCCAGCATTTT
TRBJ2-7	many	NA	TRBV7-3	CASSWIQREQYF	TGTGCCAGCAGCTGGATACAAAGAGAGCAGTACTTC
TRBJ2-1	NA	TRBD1	TRBV7-9	CASSLNRGRNIF	TGTGCCAGCAGCTTGAACAGGGGAAGGAACATCTTC
TRBJ1-4	NA	NA	TRBV3-1/TRBV3-2	CASRAGQRSNEKLFF	TGTGCCAGCAGGGCTGGACAGCGGTCTAATGAAAAACTGTTTTTT
TRBJ2-1	NA	TRBD1	TRBV7-2	CASSLSGGSYNEQFF	TGTGCCAGCAGCTTATCAGGGGGATCCTACAATGAGCAGTTCTTC
TRBJ2-5	NA	TRBD2	TRBV7-6	CASSLGPSGGWSQRETQYF	TGTGCCAGCAGCTTAGGGCCCAGCGGGGGGTGGAGTCAGCGAGAGACCCAGTACTTC
TRBJ2-5	NA	NA	TRBV28	CASGKRGALQETQYF	TGTGCCAGCGGGAAGAGGGGCGCTCTCCAAGAGACCCAGTACTTC
TRBJ2-5	NA	TRBD2	TRBV29-1	CSVAGTTLETQYF	TGCAGCGTTGCCGGGACTACCCTTGAGACCCAGTACTTC
TRBJ2-7	NA	NA	TRBV28	CASRLFGDFSYEQYF	TGTGCCAGCAGGCTTTTCGGGGATTTTTCCTACGAGCAGTACTTC
TRBJ1-2	NA	NA	TRBV4-3	CASSQDGHYGYTF	TGCGCCAGCAGCCAAGACGGACACTATGGCTACACCTTC
TRBJ1-5	NA	NA	TRBV15	CATSSQRGGNQPQHF	TGTGCCACCAGCAGCCAGCGAGGGGGGAATCAGCCCCAGCATTTT
TRBJ2-1	NA	NA	TRBV7-8	CASSQVVNEQFF	TGTGCCAGCAGCCAGGTGGTCAATGAGCAGTTCTTC
TRBJ2-4	once	NA	TRBV6-1	CASSDSFGGKNIQYF	TGTGCCAGCAGTGATTCGTTTGGGGGCAAAAACATTCAGTACTTC
TRBJ1-2	few	TRBD1	TRBV6-5	CASSLGTGDGYTF	TGTGCCAGCAGTCTAGGGACAGGGGATGGCTACACCTTC
TRBJ2-7	once	TRBD1	TRBV5-5	CASSLEGAAAYEQYF	TGTGCCAGCAGCTTGGAGGGGGCGGCAGCCTACGAGCAGTACTTC
TRBJ1-3	few	NA	TRBV12-3/TRBV12-4	CASSLQGNTIYF	TGTGCCAGCAGTTTACAGGGAAACACCATATATTTT
TRBJ2-7	NA	NA	TRBV27	CASSSTKGGLSGEQYF	TGTGCCAGCAGTTCCACGAAGGGAGGCCTCTCCGGGGAGCAGTACTTC
TRBJ1-3	NA	TRBD1	TRBV27	CASSLTRTGGNTIYF	TGTGCCAGCAGTTTAACAAGGACAGGGGGAAACACCATATATTTT
TRBJ2-3	NA	TRBD1	TRBV30	CAGGTGGPDTQYF	TGTGCCGGAGGGACAGGGGGGCCAGATACGCAGTATTTT
TRBJ2-2	NA	NA	TRBV2	CASSAGDRGSGELFF	TGTGCCAGCAGTGCAGGGGATAGGGGTTCCGGGGAGCTGTTTTTT
TRBJ1-6	NA	NA	TRBV5-4	CASSLDTGLKSPLHF	TGTGCCAGCAGTCTTGATACAGGTCTGAAATCACCCCTCCACTTT
TRBJ2-2	NA	TRBD2	TRBV4-3	CASSQGLLAGGPSGELFF	TGCGCCAGCAGCCAAGGCCTTTTGGCGGGGGGGCCGAGCGGGGAGCTGTTTTTT
TRBJ1-1	NA	NA	TRBV7-2	CASSPWALPQGNTEAFF	TGTGCCAGCAGCCCCTGGGCCCTACCCCAGGGGAACACTGAAGCTTTCTTT
TRBJ2-3	NA	TRBD2	TRBV18	CASSPTSGGPDTQYF	TGTGCCAGCTCGCCGACTAGCGGGGGACCTGATACGCAGTATTTT
TRBJ2-7	NA	NA	TRBV6-5	CASHPGGHYEQYF	TGTGCCAGCCACCCTGGGGGGCACTACGAGCAGTACTTC
TRBJ2-5	NA	NA	TRBV5-1	CASSMGRLLGTQYF	TGCGCCAGCAGCATGGGACGATTGCTCGGGACCCAGTACTTC
TRBJ2-7	once	TRBD1	TRBV7-9	CASSPGTGGEQYF	TGTGCCAGCAGCCCTGGGACAGGGGGCGAGCAGTACTTC
TRBJ1-2	few	NA	TRBV27	CASSSSPSYGYTF	TGTGCCAGCAGTTCTTCTCCCTCCTATGGCTACACCTTC
TRBJ1-4	NA	NA	TRBV6-1	CASSEAAHSEKLFF	TGTGCCAGCAGTGAAGCGGCACACAGTGAAAAACTGTTTTTT
TRBJ2-2	NA	TRBD1	TRBV19	CASSGRQGATGELFF	TGTGCCAGTAGCGGCCGACAGGGGGCCACCGGGGAGCTGTTTTTT
TRBJ2-7	NA	TRBD2	TRBV9	CASSVGMVAGGIGGYEQYF	TGTGCCAGCAGCGTAGGGATGGTAGCGGGAGGTATAGGGGGCTACGAGCAGTACTTC
TRBJ2-7	NA	TRBD1	TRBV28	CASSGQGAHYEQYF	TGTGCCAGCAGCGGACAGGGAGCCCACTACGAGCAGTACTTC
TRBJ1-5	NA	TRBD1	TRBV3-1/TRBV3-2	CASSTGTGGFGNQPQHF	TGTGCCAGCAGCACCGGGACAGGGGGCTTCGGCAATCAGCCCCAGCATTTT
TRBJ1-2	NA	NA	TRBV4-3	CASSHDQGPDYGYTF	TGCGCCAGCAGCCATGATCAGGGGCCGGACTATGGCTACACCTTC
TRBJ1-4	NA	TRBD1	TRBV25-1	CASSNTPGQGTSGLFF	TGTGCCAGCAGTAACACTCCGGGACAGGGGACGAGTGGGCTGTTTTTT
TRBJ2-7	NA	TRBD1	TRBV7-7	CASSFRQGSEQYF	TGTGCCAGCAGTTTTCGACAGGGCTCCGAGCAGTACTTC
TRBJ1-6	NA	TRBD1	TRBV30	CAWTGQGNSPLHF	TGTGCCTGGACGGGACAGGGGAATTCACCCCTCCACTTT